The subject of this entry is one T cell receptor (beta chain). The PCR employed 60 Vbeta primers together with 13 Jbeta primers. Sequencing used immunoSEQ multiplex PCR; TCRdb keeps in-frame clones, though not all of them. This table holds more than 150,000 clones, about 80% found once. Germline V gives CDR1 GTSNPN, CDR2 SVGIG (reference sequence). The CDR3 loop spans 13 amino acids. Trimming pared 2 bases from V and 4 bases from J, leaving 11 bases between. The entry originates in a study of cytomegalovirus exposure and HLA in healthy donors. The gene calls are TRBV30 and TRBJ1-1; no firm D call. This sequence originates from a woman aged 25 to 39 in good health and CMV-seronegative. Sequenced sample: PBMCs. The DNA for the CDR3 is TGTGCCTGGAGTCCCTTGCCGGGCACTGAAGCTTTCTTT. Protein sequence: CAWSPLPGTEAFF.